This passage covers 20 T cell receptor beta chains from one sample sequenced in a study of HIV-infected patients and healthy controls. All unsorted peripheral T cells were captured because whole blood was used without fractionation. Alpha and beta constant-region primers primed reverse transcription of 500 to 550 ng RNA. Alpha and beta chain libraries were made separately by chain-specific third strand synthesis with multiplexing indices. TCRdb reprocessed the 5' RACE reads with MiXCR, giving one entry per CDR3 protein. The sample includes 10,000 to 15,000 distinct CDR3 sequences, about 11% of them seen just once. The sequenced sample consisted of blood. The receptors here all came from an adult in good health.

In its sample, this clonotype is medium-sized. The rearrangement joins TRBV28 to TRBJ1-2; 8 positions match TRBD1. Per the germline V gene, CDR1 is MDHEN and CDR2 is SYDVKM. The CDR3 contains 14 residues. J lost 2 bases, V lost 8 bases, and 7 bases had no gene match. The CDR3 DNA sequence: TGTGCCAGCCGTAGGACAGGGAAAAACTATGGCTACACCTTC. Translated: CASRRTGKNYGYTF.

At least ten counts were recorded for this clonotype. V and J are TRBV10-3 and TRBJ2-7, with D possibly matching TRBD2 (7 bases). The CDR3 is made up of 12 amino acids. V was shortened by 3 bases and J by 9 bases, with 12 bases between the two germline ends. Looked up from germline, CDR1 is ENHRY and CDR2 is SYGVKD. The CDR3 reads CAISETGRAQYF. The DNA for the CDR3 is TGTGCCATCAGTGAAACAGGGAGGGCGCAGTACTTC.

This clonotype occurred a few times. V and J are TRBV6-5 and TRBJ2-6; D unclear. Germline loops: CDR1 MNHEY, CDR2 SVGAGI. The ends were cut back, 5 bases at V and 2 bases at J, with 10 bases in the middle. CDR3 length: 15 amino acids. The CDR3 DNA is TGTGCCAGCAGTCCCGTAGGAACTGGGGCCAACGTCCTGACTTTC. This sequence encodes CASSPVGTGANVLTF.

V usage is TRBV20-1 and J usage is TRBJ2-7; 10 bases align to TRBD1. CDR3 size: 12 residues. The junction had 4 bases not matched to a gene; V was cut back by 6 bases and J by 5 bases. Looked up from germline, CDR1 is DFQATT and CDR2 is SNEGSKA (reference sequence). The CDR3 DNA follows: TGCAGTGCAACCGGGACAGGGGACGAGCAGTACTTC. Translation gives CSATGTGDEQYF.

This clonotype was seen more than once but under ten times. The chain employs TRBV18 and TRBJ1-1, with 8 bases lining up with TRBD1. CDR1 and CDR2 from the germline V gene are KGHSH and LQKENI. This CDR3 has 14 amino acids. After removal of 6 bases from V and 4 bases from J, the junction contained 7 bases not matched to a gene. The CDR3 sequence is CASSQDRAFTEAFF. CDR3 nucleotide sequence: TGTGCCAGCTCCCAGGACAGGGCCTTCACTGAAGCTTTCTTT.

V is TRBV3-1 and J is TRBJ2-7, with 8 bases identical to TRBD1. Germline loops: CDR1 LGHDT, CDR2 YNNKEL (reference sequence). This CDR3 has 13 residues. J was trimmed by 4 bases and V by 5 bases; bases with no gene match: 4. CDR3 loop: CASSRDRSYEQYF. The CDR3 bases are TGTGCCAGCAGCAGGGACAGGAGTTACGAGCAGTACTTC.

This clonotype was counted a few times. CDR3 loop: CASSLMGSNQPQHF. The DNA of the CDR3 is TGTGCCAGCAGTTTAATGGGTAGCAATCAGCCCCAGCATTTT. This rearrangement joins TRBV28 to TRBJ1-5; D gene ambiguous. The CDR3 covers 14 residues. V lost 2 bases, J lost 0 bases, and 5 bases lay in between. Germline values: CDR1 MDHEN, CDR2 SYDVKM.

This clonotype has at least ten counts. The chain couples TRBV7-9 to TRBJ1-1; tentative D call: TRBD1 (5 bases). V lost 3 bases to trimming and J lost 5 bases, with 16 bases between them. The CDR3 sequence is 15 residues long. Germline loops: CDR1 SEHNR, CDR2 FQNEAQ (reference sequence). DNA for the CDR3: TGTGCCAGCAGCTTCCCCCCCGGGCAGGGAACTGAAGCTTTCTTT. The encoded protein is CASSFPPGQGTEAFF.

This clonotype was recorded at least ten times. This chain uses TRBV5-4 with TRBJ2-2; 10 nucleotides align to TRBD2. From germline, CDR1 is SGHNT and CDR2 YYREEE (reference sequence). J gave up 5 bases and V 4 bases, and 8 bases lay outside the gene matches. The CDR3 spans 16 residues. CDR3 loop: CASSLPSGSGTGELFF. The CDR3 DNA follows: TGTGCCAGCAGCCTCCCTAGCGGGAGTGGGACCGGGGAGCTGTTTTTT.

This clonotype occurred a few times. The rearrangement joins TRBV4-2 to TRBJ1-1; 10 bases map to TRBD1. J gave up 0 bases and V 4 bases, and 11 bases lay outside the gene matches. The length of the CDR3 is 18 residues. Germline V gene lookup returns CDR1 LGHNA and CDR2 YNFKEQ. CDR3 DNA sequence: TGTGCCAGCAGCCGAATGACAGGGGGCGCAAGCATGAACACTGAAGCTTTCTTT. Translation: CASSRMTGGASMNTEAFF.

This clonotype was found a few times. The chain employs TRBV6-1 and TRBJ1-2; possibly TRBD1 for D (6 bases). Trimming left V 8 bases short and J 5 bases short, with 18 bases between. This CDR3 has 14 residues. Germline V gene sequence: CDR1 MNHNS, CDR2 SASEGT. This chain's CDR3 is CASLEQQGAYGYTF. The CDR3 DNA follows: TGTGCCAGCCTGGAGCAACAGGGAGCTTATGGCTACACCTTC.

In this sample, this clonotype turned up many times. Compared with germline, one end of the junction differs, possibly owing to a read error. This chain uses TRBV7-7 with TRBJ2-2; TRBD2 is a possible D gene (8 bases). Per the germline V gene, CDR1 is SSHAT and CDR2 is FNYEAQ (reference sequence). This CDR3 region has 15 residues. In DNA, the CDR3 is TGTGCTAGCAGCTTAGCGGGACAGCCCACCGGGGAGCTGTTTTTT. Translation gives CASSLAGQPTGELFF.

By sample share, this clonotype is medium-sized. The chain recombines TRBV2 with TRBJ2-5, with D possibly matching TRBD1 (6 bases). This CDR3 has 15 residues. Trimming left V 2 bases short and J 2 bases short, with 12 bases between. Germline-derived CDR1 and CDR2 are SNHLY and FYNNEI. As DNA, the CDR3 is TGTGCCAGCAGTGAACTGACAGGCAGGCAAGAGACCCAGTACTTC. This translates into CASSELTGRQETQYF.

By sample share, this clonotype is medium-sized. The CDR3 loop reads CASRPQWNQPQHF. Here the CDR3 DNA reads TGTGCCAGCAGGCCTCAGTGGAATCAGCCCCAGCATTTT. This chain links TRBV27 with TRBJ1-5; D is ambiguous. The germline V gene encodes CDR1 MNHEY and CDR2 SMNVEV (reference sequence). Deletions cut 6 bases from V and 4 bases from J, with 10 bases between. The CDR3 sequence is 13 residues long.

Ten or more counts support this clonotype. V usage is TRBV28 and J usage is TRBJ2-7; TRBD1 matches at 12 bases. The length of the CDR3 is 15 residues. The germline CDR1 and CDR2 sequences are MDHEN and SYDVKM. V dropped 6 bases and J dropped 2; count of bases not matched to a gene: 5. As DNA, the CDR3 is TGTGCCAGCAGCCTAGGGACAGGGGGCCCCTACGAGCAGTACTTC. Protein sequence: CASSLGTGGPYEQYF.

This rearrangement joins TRBV5-1 to TRBJ1-1; a possible D gene is TRBD1 (6 bases). The CDR3 covers 13 residues. V was trimmed by 6 bases and J by 5 bases, leaving 14 bases between them. Germline values: CDR1 SGHRS, CDR2 YFSETQ. CDR3 in DNA: TGCGCCAGCAAAACTCTTCAGGGGACTGAAGCTTTCTTT. Encoded protein: CASKTLQGTEAFF.

This clonotype qualifies as medium-sized (0.01 to 0.1%). The gene calls are TRBV29-1 and TRBJ1-5, with 7 positions matching TRBD1. Per germline, CDR1 SQVTM and CDR2 ANQGSEA. V lost 4 bases to trimming and J lost 1 base; unmatched junction nucleotides: 7. The CDR3 spans 15 residues. CDR3 region: CSVAGAQGSNQPQHF. The CDR3 nucleotides are TGCAGCGTTGCGGGCGCACAGGGGAGCAATCAGCCCCAGCATTTT.

This clonotype is medium-sized in the sample. The chain uses TRBV3-1 and TRBJ2-5; 12 positions agree with TRBD2. V dropped 4 bases and J dropped 5; count of bases not matched to a gene: 5. The CDR3 extends over 15 amino acids. Germline V gene sequence: CDR1 LGHDT, CDR2 YNNKEL (reference sequence). The CDR3 is CASSLRTSGMETQYF. In nucleotides, the CDR3 is TGTGCCAGCAGCCTCCGGACTAGCGGGATGGAGACCCAGTACTTC.

This clonotype is classed as medium-sized. The genes are TRBV7-6 and TRBJ1-3, with D unresolved. Trimming removed 2 bases at V and 0 bases at J, with 2 bases between. The V gene's germline CDR1 is SGHVS and CDR2 FNYEAQ. The CDR3 runs 13 residues. In nucleotides, the CDR3 is TGTGCCAGCAGCTTACTCTCTGGAAACACCATATATTTT. Its translation: CASSLLSGNTIYF. The full variable domain, rest sourced from reference TRBV7-6 and TRBJ1-3, is GAGVSQSPRYKVTKRGQDVALRCDPISGHVSLYWYRQALGQGPEFLTYFNYEAQQDKSGLPNDRFSAERPEGSISTLTIQRTEQRDSAMYRCASSLLSGNTIYFGEGSWLTVV.

By share, this clonotype ranks as medium-sized. The J gene is TRBJ1-1, the V gene TRBV6-5; D is uncertain. Looked up from germline, CDR1 is MNHEY and CDR2 is SVGAGI. V dropped 6 bases and J dropped 0 bases, with 8 bases sitting between them. This CDR3 spans 13 amino acids. The CDR3 bases are TGTGCCAGCAGGGAGCTCATGAACACTGAAGCTTTCTTT. This encodes CASRELMNTEAFF.